This T cell receptor (beta chain) was sequenced during a study of sequential checkpoint blockade in melanoma. Study in general: First-line arms were nivolumab then ipilimumab, or the reverse, randomized 1:1.

This clone was recorded only once. This sample's treatment: randomized to nivolumab then ipilimumab (arm A) or the reverse (arm B). TCRdb's copy holds only in-frame clones and misses some; the assay was immunoSEQ multiplex PCR. The sample shows about 38,000 clones, roughly 90% of them seen only once. This sequence originates from a human donor with melanoma. Sequenced material: CD8+ T cells sorted from blood (inferred from file names), taken from a patient given nivolumab and ipilimumab in sequence.

The CDR3 DNA sequence: TGTGCCAGCAGCGTTTCTGGGGGGGCGGGTCGCATGGAGACCCAGTACTTC. It yields the protein CASSVSGGAGRMETQYF. The chain joins TRBV9 to TRBJ2-5, with D perhaps matching TRBD2 (7 bases). The germline CDR1 and CDR2 sequences are SGDLS and YYNGEE. The CDR3 runs 17 residues. Between the trimmed V and J ends, which lost 2 bases and 5 bases, there was a span of 22 bases. The full variable domain, in which reference TRBV9 and TRBJ2-5 provide the parts outside the CDR3, is DSGVTQTPKHLITATGQRVTLRCSPRSGDLSVYWYQQSLDQGLQFLIQYYNGEERAKGNILERFSAQQFPDLHSELNLSSLELGDSALYFCASSVSGGAGRMETQYFGPGTRLLVL.